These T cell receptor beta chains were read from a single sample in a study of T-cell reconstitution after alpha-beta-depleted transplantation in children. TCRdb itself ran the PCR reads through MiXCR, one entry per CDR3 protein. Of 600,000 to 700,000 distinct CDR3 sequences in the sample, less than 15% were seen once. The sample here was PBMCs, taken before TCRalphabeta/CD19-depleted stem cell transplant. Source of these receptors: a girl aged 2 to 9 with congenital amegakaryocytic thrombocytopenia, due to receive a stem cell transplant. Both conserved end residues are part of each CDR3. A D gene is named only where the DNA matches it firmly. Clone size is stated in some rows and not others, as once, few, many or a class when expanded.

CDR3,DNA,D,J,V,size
CASSLGTSATYEQYF,TGCGCCAGCAGCTTGGGCACTAGCGCAACCTACGAGCAGTACTTC,TRBD2,TRBJ2-7,TRBV5-1,-
CASSPRPGADTQYF,TGTGCCAGCAGTCCCCGGCCCGGTGCAGATACGCAGTATTTT,-,TRBJ2-3,TRBV12-3/TRBV12-4,many
CASSSTTRGWSFVDTDTQYF,TGTGCCAGCAGCTCGACAACAAGGGGGTGGAGTTTCGTGGATACAGATACGCAGTATTTT,-,TRBJ2-3,TRBV5-4,few
CSRGTSGRTRYNEQFF,TGCAGTCGCGGGACTAGCGGGAGGACCCGATACAATGAGCAGTTCTTC,TRBD2,TRBJ2-1,TRBV20-1,-
CASRGLVTGVEQFF,TGCGCCAGCAGGGGACTAGTGACGGGGGTTGAGCAGTTCTTC,TRBD2,TRBJ2-1,TRBV5-1,few
CANSSPLTSGRSEQFF,TGCGCCAACAGCTCCCCCTTGACTAGCGGGAGGAGTGAGCAGTTCTTC,TRBD2,TRBJ2-1,TRBV5-1,-
CASTSSFNEQFF,TGTGCCAGCACCTCGAGTTTCAATGAGCAGTTCTTC,-,TRBJ2-1,TRBV12-3/TRBV12-4,many
CASSYLEFARTDTQYF,TGTGCCAGCAGTTACCTCGAGTTCGCACGCACAGATACGCAGTATTTT,-,TRBJ2-3,TRBV6-5,many
CSVEVSGNQETQYF,TGCAGCGTTGAGGTGTCCGGCAACCAAGAGACCCAGTACTTC,-,TRBJ2-5,TRBV29-1,many
CASSQPGQGGHNEQFF,TGTGCCAGCAGCCAACCAGGACAGGGGGGCCACAATGAGCAGTTCTTC,TRBD1,TRBJ2-1,TRBV3-1,few
CASSLSGQGKDIQYF,TGTGCCAGCAGCCTATCGGGACAGGGGAAGGACATTCAGTACTTC,TRBD1,TRBJ2-4,TRBV7-9,-
CSARGWTSGREVYNEQFF,TGCAGTGCTAGAGGGTGGACTAGCGGGAGGGAAGTCTACAATGAGCAGTTCTTC,TRBD2,TRBJ2-1,TRBV20-1,-
CASSFRAGNTGELFF,TGTGCCAGCAGCTTCCGGGCCGGGAACACCGGGGAGCTGTTTTTT,-,TRBJ2-2,TRBV7-9,few
CASSHARRRGTDTQYF,TGTGCCAGCAGCCACGCTCGGAGAAGGGGAACAGATACGCAGTATTTT,-,TRBJ2-3,TRBV7-9,-
CASSLSGARTDEAFF,TGCGCCAGCAGCTTGAGCGGGGCCCGAACAGATGAAGCTTTCTTT,-,TRBJ1-1,TRBV5-1,-
CASSLEGIYNEQFF,TGTGCCAGCAGCTTAGAGGGGATTTACAATGAGCAGTTCTTC,-,TRBJ2-1,TRBV7-3,-
CSAAIAQGDYGYTF,TGCAGTGCTGCGATCGCCCAAGGGGACTATGGCTACACCTTC,-,TRBJ1-2,TRBV20-1,-
CASSLQRSGELFF,TGCGCCAGCAGCTTGCAGCGTTCCGGGGAGCTGTTTTTT,-,TRBJ2-2,TRBV5-1,-
CASSLFTSNEQFF,TGTGCCAGCAGTTTATTTACGAGCAATGAGCAGTTCTTC,-,TRBJ2-1,TRBV27,-
CASSTRTRPSQETQYF,TGCGCCAGCAGTACACGGACGCGGCCCTCCCAAGAGACCCAGTACTTC,-,TRBJ2-5,TRBV10-2,many
CASSPQLKDTQYF,TGTGCCAGCTCACCACAATTGAAGGATACGCAGTATTTT,-,TRBJ2-3,TRBV18,-
CASSYPSREPRETQYF,TGCGCCAGCAGCTACCCAAGCCGGGAACCTCGGGAGACCCAGTACTTC,-,TRBJ2-5,TRBV5-1,-
CASSLGSYIEQFF,TGTGCCAGCAGTTTAGGAAGTTATATTGAGCAGTTCTTC,-,TRBJ2-1,TRBV28,many
CASRELGDRTGELFF,TGTGCCAGCAGGGAATTAGGGGATAGAACCGGGGAGCTGTTTTTT,-,TRBJ2-2,TRBV12-3/TRBV12-4,many
CASKPGGTEAFF,TGTGCCAGCAAACCGGGGGGCACTGAAGCTTTCTTT,-,TRBJ1-1,TRBV27,many
CATVITWASGNNEQFF,TGTGCCACCGTCATTACGTGGGCTAGCGGGAACAATGAGCAGTTCTTC,TRBD2,TRBJ2-1,TRBV24-1,-
CASSRGTVETQYF,TGTGCCAGCAGCCGAGGGACGGTAGAGACCCAGTACTTC,-,TRBJ2-5,TRBV7-3,-
CASSPGTSVTKNIQYF,TGTGCCAGCTCACCGGGGACTAGCGTTACCAAAAACATTCAGTACTTC,TRBD2,TRBJ2-4,TRBV18,many
CASSLYRGRVSTDTQYF,TGTGCCAGCAGCTTATATCGCGGGAGGGTTAGCACAGATACGCAGTATTTT,TRBD2,TRBJ2-3,TRBV7-4,many
CSALLETDEQFF,TGCAGTGCTCTACTAGAGACTGATGAGCAGTTCTTC,-,TRBJ2-1,TRBV20-1,-
CASSSPKWEGLGESNNEQFF,TGTGCCAGCAGCTCCCCGAAGTGGGAGGGCCTCGGCGAGTCAAACAATGAGCAGTTCTTC,TRBD2,TRBJ2-1,TRBV7-6,-
CASSQVGLQVEQFF,TGTGCCAGCAGCCAAGTCGGTCTTCAAGTTGAGCAGTTCTTC,-,TRBJ2-1,TRBV14,-
CASSSGTGNEKLFF,TGTGCCAGCAGCTCCGGGACAGGGAACGAAAAACTGTTTTTT,TRBD1,TRBJ1-4,TRBV7-6,many
CASSSRRGDTEAFF,TGCGCCAGCAGCTCCCGTCGGGGGGACACTGAAGCTTTCTTT,-,TRBJ1-1,TRBV5-1,few
CASSQVAGLETQYF,TGCGCCAGCAGCCAAGTAGCGGGACTTGAGACCCAGTACTTC,TRBD2,TRBJ2-5,TRBV4-1,-